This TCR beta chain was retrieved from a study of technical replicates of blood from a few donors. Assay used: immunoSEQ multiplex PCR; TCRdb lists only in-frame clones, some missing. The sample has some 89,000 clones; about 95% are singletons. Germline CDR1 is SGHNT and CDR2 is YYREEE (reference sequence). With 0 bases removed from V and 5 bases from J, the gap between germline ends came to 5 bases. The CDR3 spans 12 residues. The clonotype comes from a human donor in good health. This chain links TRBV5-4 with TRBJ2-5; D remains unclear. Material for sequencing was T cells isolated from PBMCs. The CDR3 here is CASSLASETQYF. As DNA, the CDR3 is TGTGCCAGCAGCTTGGCTTCCGAGACCCAGTACTTC.